These T cell receptor beta chains were read from a single sample in a study of T cells after yellow fever vaccination. MiXCR, run by TCRdb on the 5' RACE reads, gives a single entry per CDR3 protein. There are under 550,000 distinct CDR3 sequences in the sample; 20% to 25% occur only once, and roughly 16% lies in the top ten. The material sequenced was PBMCs, taken roughly 20 days after the first yellow fever vaccination. These receptors were obtained from a man in his late teens or twenties who received the YFV17D yellow fever vaccine. Each CDR3 is given with its conserved first and last residue. D genes are given only for firm matches. Part of the rows lack a size; the others show once, few, many or a class for expanded clones.

j_call	d_call	v_call	clone_size	cdr3_nt	cdr3_aa
TRBJ2-7	TRBD2	TRBV5-1	few	TGCGCCAGCAGCTTGGGTAGCGGGGGCGGCTACGAGCAGTACTTC	CASSLGSGGGYEQYF
TRBJ1-3	.	TRBV5-1	few	TGCGCCAGCAGCTTGGGAGGGGGTCATGGAAACACCATATATTTT	CASSLGGGHGNTIYF
TRBJ2-1	TRBD2	TRBV7-9	.	TGTGCCAGCAGCCATACTAGCGGGCTATACAATGAGCAGTTCTTC	CASSHTSGLYNEQFF
TRBJ2-3	.	TRBV7-2	.	TGTGCCAGCAGCCAAGAGGCTATGCTGGGCACAGATACGCAGTATTTT	CASSQEAMLGTDTQYF
TRBJ1-4	.	TRBV6-2/TRBV6-3	.	TGTGCCAGCAGGACCTCCGTTGAAGACCCCCTCAGACTGTTTTTT	CASRTSVEDPLRLFF
TRBJ2-3	.	TRBV7-6	.	TGTGCCAGCAGCTTAGTCGCCAATTTAGATACGCAGTATTTT	CASSLVANLDTQYF
TRBJ2-4	.	TRBV7-9	few	TGTGCCAGCAGCTTATGGGATAGAAACATTCAGTACTTC	CASSLWDRNIQYF
TRBJ2-7	TRBD1	TRBV3-1	.	TGTGCCAGCAGCCAAGGGACAGGGGAGCTCAAGCAGTACTTC	CASSQGTGELKQYF
TRBJ1-2	.	TRBV11-2	.	TGTGCCAGCAGCTTAGTTGGGACTTATGGCTACACCTTC	CASSLVGTYGYTF
TRBJ1-5	.	TRBV6-5	few	TGTGCCAGCAGTTACGGCAGCGATCAGCCCCAGCATTTT	CASSYGSDQPQHF
TRBJ2-3	.	TRBV19	.	TGTGCCAGTAGTATACTGTTCGGGACAGATACGCAGTATTTT	CASSILFGTDTQYF
TRBJ1-3	TRBD1	TRBV14	.	TGTGCCAGCAGCCGCCACAGGGGGCTAAGAAACACCATATATTTT	CASSRHRGLRNTIYF
TRBJ2-3	TRBD1	TRBV5-1	many	TGCGCCAGCAGCGGACAGGGGACAGATACGCAGTATTTT	CASSGQGTDTQYF
TRBJ2-5	TRBD1	TRBV6-9	.	TGTGCCAGCAGTTATAGGCCGGACAGGCAAGAGACCCAGTACTTC	CASSYRPDRQETQYF
TRBJ1-4	.	TRBV6-5	.	TGTGCCAGCAGTTACTCGTTGGGAACTAATGAAAAACTGTTTTTT	CASSYSLGTNEKLFF
TRBJ1-3	TRBD1	TRBV4-1	.	TGCGCCAGCAGCCAAGTACCCCACCAGGGACAGGGCTCTGGAAACACCATATATTTT	CASSQVPHQGQGSGNTIYF
TRBJ1-1	.	TRBV28	few	TGTGCCAGCACTTTAGGATGGGGGGGGCTGGGAGCTTTCTTT	CASTLGWGGLGAFF
TRBJ1-5	.	TRBV4-1	.	TGCGCCAGCGCGACTGGGAGGGCCCCCAATCAGCCCCAGCATTTT	CASATGRAPNQPQHF
TRBJ2-5	TRBD2	TRBV7-2	.	TGTGCCAGCAGCCCCTCTAGCGGATTCCAAGAGACCCAGTACTTC	CASSPSSGFQETQYF
TRBJ2-5	.	TRBV12-3/TRBV12-4	few	TGTGCCAGCAGTGCCCAACCCTCGGAGACCCAGTACTTC	CASSAQPSETQYF
TRBJ2-5	TRBD1	TRBV29-1	.	TGCAGCGTTGAAGACAGGGGGCCGGAGACCCAGTACTTC	CSVEDRGPETQYF
TRBJ2-1	TRBD1	TRBV27	once	TGTGCCAGCAGTTTAACCTGGGACAGGGTCCATGAGCAGTTCTTC	CASSLTWDRVHEQFF
TRBJ1-2	.	TRBV27	few	TGTGCCAGCGCCTCCCCAGTCGGAGGCTACACCTTC	CASASPVGGYTF
TRBJ2-5	.	TRBV7-2	.	TGTGCCAGCAGCTTAGGTTGGACCGCTTCCGCAGGGACCCAGTACTTC	CASSLGWTASAGTQYF
TRBJ2-2	.	TRBV6-5	.	TGTGCCAGCAGTTTAGTGAAAGGGGGTAGCGGGGAGCTGTTTTTT	CASSLVKGGSGELFF
TRBJ2-3	.	TRBV4-1	.	TGCGCCAGCAGCCAAAGCGGGAGCACAGATACGCAGTATTTT	CASSQSGSTDTQYF
TRBJ2-1	TRBD1	TRBV6-1	few	TGTGCCAGCAGTGAAGCGGACAGGGGCCCATACAATGAGCAGTTCTTC	CASSEADRGPYNEQFF
TRBJ2-3	TRBD2	TRBV2	few	TGTGCCAGCAGACCTTGGCGGGGGTTTACAGATACGCAGTATTTT	CASRPWRGFTDTQYF
TRBJ2-3	.	TRBV7-9	.	TGTGCCAGCAGCTTTCCTCCGGGGGGCACAGATACGCAGTATTTT	CASSFPPGGTDTQYF
TRBJ2-1	.	TRBV28	few	TGTGCCAGCAGCCCCTTCGGGGTAGGCTACAATGAGCAGTTCTTC	CASSPFGVGYNEQFF
TRBJ1-2	TRBD1	TRBV29-1	.	TGCAGCGTTGAGGGCGGGACAGGGCGCGGCTACACCTTC	CSVEGGTGRGYTF
TRBJ2-1	.	TRBV7-9	.	TGTGCCAGCAGCTTAGCGAGGTCGGGGGCCCAGCAGTTCTTC	CASSLARSGAQQFF
TRBJ2-1	TRBD1	TRBV7-3	many	TGTGCCAGCAGCTTAACAGGGGGCCCTCCAAGCTCCTACAATGAGCAGTTCTTC	CASSLTGGPPSSYNEQFF
TRBJ2-2	.	TRBV5-1	many	TGCGCCAGCAGCCATCCCGGCGGGGAGCTGTTTTTT	CASSHPGGELFF
TRBJ2-7	.	TRBV6-5	few	TGTGCCAGCAGTTACTCGGGGCTCTCCTACGAGCAGTACTTC	CASSYSGLSYEQYF
TRBJ2-5	.	TRBV20-1	few	TGCAGTGCTAGGACAGGAATTATCCCAGAGACCCAGTACTTC	CSARTGIIPETQYF
TRBJ2-5	TRBD2	TRBV6-5	few	TGTGCCAGCAGTTGGCGGGGGGGAGAAGAGACCCAGTACTTC	CASSWRGGEETQYF
TRBJ2-5	TRBD1	TRBV5-6	.	TGTGCCAGCAGCCTATACAGGGGAAAGACCCAGTACTTC	CASSLYRGKTQYF
TRBJ2-5	.	TRBV20-1	few	TGCAGTGCTAGAGATACGGGGGGCCTGTGGAGGGAGACCCAGTACTTC	CSARDTGGLWRETQYF
TRBJ2-1	.	TRBV6-5	few	TGTGCCAGCAGTTACTTAGGCAATGAGCAGTTCTTC	CASSYLGNEQFF
TRBJ1-5	.	TRBV19	.	TGTGCCAGTAGTCCCGACGTTCTGAGCAATCAGCCCCAGCATTTT	CASSPDVLSNQPQHF
TRBJ1-2	.	TRBV4-3	.	TGCGCCAGCAGCCAAGATTTTGGGGGGCTAAACTATGGCTACACCTTC	CASSQDFGGLNYGYTF
TRBJ1-6	.	TRBV7-9	.	TGTGCCAGCAGCCTTGGGGACGGGTCACCCCTCCACTTT	CASSLGDGSPLHF
TRBJ1-1	.	TRBV5-1	few	TGCGCCAGTCTAGATGAAATAGGAGGCGAAGCTTTCTTT	CASLDEIGGEAFF
TRBJ2-3	TRBD2	TRBV4-3	.	TGCGCCAGCAGCCAAGATGACCGGGGAGGGACAGATACGCAGTATTTT	CASSQDDRGGTDTQYF
TRBJ1-2	.	TRBV12-3/TRBV12-4	many	TGTGCCAGCAGTTTATCCGGGGCTTATGGCTACACCTTC	CASSLSGAYGYTF
TRBJ1-1	TRBD1	TRBV5-1	few	TGCGCCAGCAGGCAGGGACAGGGTGGCACTGAAGCTTTCTTT	CASRQGQGGTEAFF
TRBJ2-5	.	TRBV9	few	TGTGCCAGCAGTTACCAAGGCTCGTACCAAGAGACCCAGTACTTC	CASSYQGSYQETQYF
TRBJ2-1	TRBD1	TRBV6-5	.	TGTGCCAGCAGTTACCAGGGGGCGGTCCGCGGTGAGCAGTTCTTC	CASSYQGAVRGEQFF
TRBJ2-7	.	TRBV14	.	TGTGCCAGCAGCCAAATGGGGGGTTTCGAGCAGTACTTC	CASSQMGGFEQYF